The source of this TCR beta chain is a study of T cell responses to AZD1222 COVID-19 vaccine. Study results and limitations: The breadth and depth of Spike-specific TCRs increased once two AZD1222 doses had been given. Spike-wide vaccine-associated CD4 TCRs dominated at 160-218 and 743-854. Mostly white British, mostly female donors; authors suggested clonal diversity may be underestimated. Among those given AZD1222, only 5 to 7 were seropositive at baseline.

The CDR3 runs 16 residues. V trimming: 1 base; J trimming: 2 bases; junction bases outside the gene matches: 5. Per the germline V gene, CDR1 is SEHNR and CDR2 is FQNEAQ (reference sequence). Of note for this clone: Its antigen remains unknown.

Sequenced by immunoSEQ multiplex PCR; TCRdb stores in-frame clones only, minus some. The sample shows about 110,000 clones, 90% of them seen only once. The rearrangement links TRBV7-9 to TRBJ1-2; 9 nucleotides match TRBD1. This receptor was identified in an adult who received the AZD1222 COVID-19 vaccine. The input for sequencing was peripheral blood, taken 28 days after the second AZD1222 dose. CDR3 amino acids: CASSLDDDRGNYGYTF. Here the CDR3 DNA reads TGTGCCAGCAGCTTAGACGACGACAGGGGGAACTATGGCTACACCTTC. The variable domain in full, completed from reference TRBV7-9 and TRBJ1-2, reads DTGVSQNPRHKITKRGQNVTFRCDPISEHNRLYWYRQTLGQGPEFLTYFQNEAQLEKSRLLSDRFSAERPKGSFSTLEIQRTEQGDSAMYLCASSLDDDRGNYGYTFGSGTRLTVV.